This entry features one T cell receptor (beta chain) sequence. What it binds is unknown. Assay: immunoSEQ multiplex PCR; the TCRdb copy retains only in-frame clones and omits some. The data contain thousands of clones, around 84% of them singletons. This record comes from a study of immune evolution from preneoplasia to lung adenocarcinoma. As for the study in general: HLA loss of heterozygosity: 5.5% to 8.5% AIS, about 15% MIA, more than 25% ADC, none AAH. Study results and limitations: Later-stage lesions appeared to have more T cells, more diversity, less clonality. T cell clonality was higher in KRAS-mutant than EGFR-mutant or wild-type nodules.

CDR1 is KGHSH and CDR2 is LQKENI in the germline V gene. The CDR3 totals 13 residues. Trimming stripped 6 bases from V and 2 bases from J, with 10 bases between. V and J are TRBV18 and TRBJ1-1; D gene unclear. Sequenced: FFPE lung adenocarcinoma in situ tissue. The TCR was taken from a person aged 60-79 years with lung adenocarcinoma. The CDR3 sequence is CASSADGNTEAFF. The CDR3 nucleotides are TGTGCCAGCTCCGCTGACGGAAACACTGAAGCTTTCTTT.